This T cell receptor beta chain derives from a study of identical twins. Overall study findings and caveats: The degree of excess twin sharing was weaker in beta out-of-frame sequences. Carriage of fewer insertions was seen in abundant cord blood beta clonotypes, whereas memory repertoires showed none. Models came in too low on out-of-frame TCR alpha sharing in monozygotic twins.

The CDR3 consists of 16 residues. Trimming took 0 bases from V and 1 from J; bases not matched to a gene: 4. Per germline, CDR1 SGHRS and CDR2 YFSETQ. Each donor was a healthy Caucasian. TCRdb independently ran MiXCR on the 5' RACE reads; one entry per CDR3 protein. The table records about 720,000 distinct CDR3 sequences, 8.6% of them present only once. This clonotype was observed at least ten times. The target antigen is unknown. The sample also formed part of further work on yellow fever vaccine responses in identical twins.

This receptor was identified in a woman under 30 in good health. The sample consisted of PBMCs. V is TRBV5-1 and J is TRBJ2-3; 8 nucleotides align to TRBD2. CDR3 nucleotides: TGCGCCAGCAGCTTGGGGGTTAGCGGGGGCACAGATACGCAGTATTTT. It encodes CASSLGVSGGTDTQYF.